The source of this T cell receptor beta chain is a study of cytomegalovirus exposure and HLA in healthy donors. Comments on this clone: Its target is not known.

13 Jbeta primers and 60 Vbeta primers were used for the PCR. How the authors handled the data: There were about 80 million unique TCR beta chains by a later count, and approximately 11 million of them were shared. The data were produced by immunoSEQ multiplex PCR, yet TCRdb's version contains in-frame clones alone and is incomplete. V, J and clone size were drawn from that table, and D and trimming were deduced from the DNA. The sample contains 150,000 to 200,000 clones, around four fifths of which appear only once. Per the germline V gene, CDR1 is MGHRA and CDR2 is YSYEKL. The length of the CDR3 is 16 residues. V lost 2 bases to trimming and J lost 4 bases, with 17 bases between them. Healthy donors of bone marrow made up the group. Findings and limits, study-wide: A later analysis showed that HLA-associated TCR beta chains had undergone more clonal expansion than equally common others.

The chain couples TRBV4-1 to TRBJ2-5; a weak D match, TRBD2 (6 bases). Sequenced sample: PBMCs. The receptor comes from a woman aged 25 to 39 in good health and CMV-seronegative. The CDR3 DNA follows: TGCGCCAGCAGCCAATCGACTAGAGGCACGGGAGAGACCCAGTACTTC. As protein: CASSQSTRGTGETQYF.